The 9 T cell receptor beta chains below come from one sample, sequenced in a study of beta chain features in type 1 diabetes. Expressed TCRB transcripts got sequenced, as all isolated RNA was reverse transcribed. Generated by immunoSEQ multiplex PCR, the TCRdb table keeps only in-frame clones and is missing some. The table shows 450,000 or so clones, with more than 9.5% occurring only once. Material for sequencing was naive CD4+ T cells from blood. The receptors here all came from a woman aged 18-30 years in good health.

The V call is TRBV4-3, the J call TRBJ1-2, with 7 bases lining up with TRBD1. Trimming cost V 0 bases and J 2 bases; bases outside gene matches: 3. CDR1 is LGHNA and CDR2 is YSLEER in the germline V gene. The length of the CDR3 is 15 residues. CDR3: CASSQDWGQNYGYTF. CDR3 coding DNA: TGCGCCAGCAGCCAAGATTGGGGACAGAACTATGGCTACACCTTC.

J is TRBJ2-3 and V is TRBV6-6; perhaps TRBD2 as D (6 bases). Germline V lookup: CDR1 MNHNY, CDR2 SVGAGI (reference sequence). CDR3 length equals 16 residues. Trimming took 6 bases from V and 0 from J, leaving 16 bases between them. The CDR3 region has the DNA TGTGCCAGCAGGCGGTCTAGCGACCAGAGCACAGATACGCAGTATTTT. Amino acids: CASRRSSDQSTDTQYF.

The V call is TRBV4-3, the J call TRBJ1-1; D perhaps matches TRBD1 (6 bases). CDR3 length: 13 residues. Trimming cost V 0 bases and J 11 bases, with 13 bases left between them. The germline V gene has CDR1 LGHNA and CDR2 YSLEER. The CDR3 DNA is TGCGCCAGCAGCCAAGACCCGCCAGGGGTGGCTTTCTTT. Amino acid sequence: CASSQDPPGVAFF.

This clone has only a few counts. The gene calls are TRBV18 and TRBJ2-1; 8 bases agree with TRBD1. Germline CDR1 and CDR2: KGHSH and LQKENI. The CDR3 consists of 14 residues. J lost 5 bases, V lost 5 bases, and 5 bases had no gene match. The CDR3 is CASSATGANNEQFF. For the CDR3, the DNA is TGTGCCAGCTCAGCGACAGGGGCGAACAATGAGCAGTTCTTC.

This clone was counted between two and nine times. Other DNA sequences in this sample translate to the same CDR3. This chain links TRBV4-3 with TRBJ2-1; D not certain. This CDR3 has 14 residues. CDR1 LGHNA and CDR2 YSLEER come from the germline V gene. Trimming cost V 1 base and J 4 bases, with 8 bases left between them. The CDR3 sequence: CASSQGGGYNEQFF. CDR3 coding DNA: TGCGCCAGCAGCCAAGGGGGTGGGTACAATGAGCAGTTCTTC.

This chain uses TRBV5-4 with TRBJ1-2; D is ambiguous. CDR3 length: 15 amino acids. Germline V gene data show CDR1 as SGHNT and CDR2 as YYREEE (reference sequence). Between the trimmed V and J ends, which lost 5 bases and 6 bases, there was a span of 20 bases. CDR3 in DNA: TGTGCCAGCAGGGCCCTTGGAGGGAAGATTGATGGCTACACCTTC. It is translated as CASRALGGKIDGYTF.

This clone was counted between two and nine times. The V and J genes are TRBV4-2 and TRBJ1-2; unclear D gene. The CDR3 is 16 residues long. The V end was cut by 0 bases, the J end by 5 bases, with 16 bases between. In germline, CDR1 is LGHNA, CDR2 YNFKEQ. The CDR3: CASSQDLSRVRYGYTF. CDR3 nucleotides: TGTGCCAGCAGCCAAGATCTTTCCCGGGTCAGATATGGCTACACCTTC.

The chain couples TRBV6-6 to TRBJ2-3; TRBD2 might be the D (5 bases). Germline V gene data show CDR1 as MNHNY and CDR2 as SVGAGI (reference sequence). With 2 bases removed from V and 0 bases from J, the gap between germline ends came to 12 bases. This CDR3 spans 16 amino acids. The CDR3 reads CASSYRGLYSTDTQYF. In DNA form, the CDR3 reads TGTGCCAGCAGTTACCGAGGGCTTTATAGCACAGATACGCAGTATTTT.

In this sample, this clone turned up a few times. J is TRBJ2-3 and V is TRBV7-3; 7 nucleotides align to TRBD1. Trimming at V came to 0 bases and at J to 5 bases, leaving 8 bases not matched to a gene. Germline CDR1 is SGHTA and CDR2 is FQGTGA. CDR3 length: 16 amino acids. CDR3 loop: CASSLTGDRAVDTQYF. The DNA of the CDR3 is TGTGCCAGCAGCTTAACGGGCGACAGGGCGGTAGATACGCAGTATTTT.